This entry describes one T cell receptor (beta chain). Its antigen is not identified. The germline V gene encodes CDR1 PRHDT and CDR2 FYEKMQ (reference sequence). This CDR3 spans 17 amino acids. The ends lost 2 bases at V and 8 bases at J; junction bases unmatched: 13. The sample originates from a study of cytomegalovirus exposure and HLA in healthy donors. Study-level findings and limits: A missense variant in DCLRE1C was later tied to TCR beta V- and J-gene trimming. Analysis was performed later, and it showed HLA-associated TCR beta chains to be more clonally expanded than equally common others.

Primers included in the PCR were 60 Vbeta and 13 Jbeta primers. TCRdb's copy holds only in-frame clones and misses some; the assay was immunoSEQ multiplex PCR. The table includes 150,000 to 200,000 clones, 70% detected once. The specimen was PBMCs. The rearrangement links TRBV13 to TRBJ2-1, with 9 bases fitting TRBD1. The source is a man in his late teens or twenties in good health and CMV-seropositive. This chain's CDR3 is CASSLWVVTGGSDEQFF. Here the CDR3 DNA reads TGTGCCAGCAGCTTATGGGTAGTGACAGGGGGTTCGGATGAGCAGTTCTTC. The entire variable domain, with the rest obtained from reference TRBV13 and TRBJ2-1, is as follows: AAGVIQSPRHLIKEKRETATLKCYPIPRHDTVYWYQQGPGQDPQFLISFYEKMQSDKGSIPDRFSAQQFSDYHSELNMSSLELGDSALYFCASSLWVVTGGSDEQFFGPGTRLTVL.